This T cell receptor beta chain is drawn from a study of blood T cell repertoires in COVID-19. Assay used: immunoSEQ multiplex PCR; TCRdb lists only in-frame clones, some missing. The sample carries about 180,000 clones, about 90% recorded once. The CDR3 sequence is 15 residues long. With 3 bases clipped from V and 5 bases from J, the junction kept 8 bases outside the gene matches. Germline CDR1 reads LGHDT; CDR2 reads YNNKEL (reference sequence). Assignment of participants to cohorts was predicated upon participant-reported clinical history. Source material: PBMCs or T cells enriched from blood (not recorded which). This clonotype was obtained from a young woman who had recovered from COVID-19. The rearrangement uses TRBV3-1 (or the pseudogene TRBV3-2) and TRBJ2-3; 7 bases agree with TRBD2. The CDR3 DNA sequence: TGTGCCAGCAGCCATGGGAGGGTCATAGGAGATACGCAGTATTTT. Translated, it gives CASSHGRVIGDTQYF.